These 27 T cell receptor beta chains came from one sample sequenced in a study of Ad26.COV2.S vaccination and SARS-CoV-2 variants. The sample's treatment: some 20 received Ad26.COV2.S at low or high dose, single or two shots; about five received placebo; per-sample allocation not given. On day 63 after the first injection, vaccine and placebo recipients gave samples. The table came from immunoSEQ multiplex PCR; TCRdb's copy has only in-frame clones and leaves some out. The profile shows roughly 350,000 clones, around nine tenths of them singletons. The sample here was peripheral blood, taken in a trial of Ad26.COV2.S vaccine versus placebo. These receptors were taken from a person between 18 and 65 years old who received the Ad26.COV2.S COVID-19 vaccine or a placebo.

V usage is TRBV18 and J usage is TRBJ2-2, with no clear D. The CDR3 extends over 16 amino acids. The V end lost 6 bases, the J end lost 3 bases, and 17 bases lay between the germline ends. Germline V gene data show CDR1 as KGHSH and CDR2 as LQKENI. CDR3 in amino acids: CASSPDGILYTGELFF. The DNA for the CDR3 is TGTGCCAGCTCCCCTGACGGAATTCTGTACACCGGGGAGCTGTTTTTT.

The chain has TRBV6-5 and TRBJ2-2; no clear D. The V end lost 2 bases, the J end lost 4 bases, and 5 bases lay between the germline ends. Germline values: CDR1 MNHEY, CDR2 SVGAGI. The CDR3 runs to 13 residues. The CDR3 here is CASSYQATGELFF. As DNA, the CDR3 is TGTGCCAGCAGTTACCAAGCCACCGGGGAGCTGTTTTTT.

This clone was detected once. This chain connects TRBV3-1 (or the pseudogene TRBV3-2) to TRBJ1-2, with a tentative D call TRBD1 (5 bases). CDR3 length equals 14 residues. V gave up 3 bases and J gave up 4 bases, with 12 bases separating them. CDR1 LGHDT and CDR2 YNNKEL come from the germline V gene (reference sequence). The CDR3 DNA sequence: TGTGCCAGCAGCCACCTCCAGGGACCCTATGGCTACACCTTC. Its translation is CASSHLQGPYGYTF.

This clone has a single count. The chain uses TRBV7-9 and TRBJ1-1; the D gene is possibly TRBD1 (5 bases). V lost 3 bases to trimming and J lost 1 base, with 6 bases between them. Germline assignment: CDR1 SEHNR and CDR2 FQNEAQ (reference sequence). This CDR3 contains 13 residues. The CDR3 here is CASSFTGNTEAFF. CDR3 bases: TGTGCCAGCAGCTTTACAGGGAACACTGAAGCTTTCTTT. The whole variable domain, filled in from reference TRBV7-9 and TRBJ1-1, reads DTGVSQNPRHKITKRGQNVTFRCDPISEHNRLYWYRQTLGQGPEFLTYFQNEAQLEKSRLLSDRFSAERPKGSFSTLEIQRTEQGDSAMYLCASSFTGNTEAFFGQGTRLTVV.

Of note for this clone: Within the sample, other DNA sequences also encode this same CDR3. The chain links TRBV3-1 (or the pseudogene TRBV3-2) to TRBJ1-2; unclear D gene. This CDR3 contains 13 residues. Trimming pared 0 bases from V and 6 bases from J, leaving 8 bases between. CDR1 LGHDT and CDR2 YNNKEL come from the germline V gene (reference sequence). This CDR3 reads CASSQDQGHGYTF. Here the CDR3 DNA reads TGTGCCAGCAGCCAAGATCAAGGCCATGGCTACACCTTC.

The chain recombines TRBV18 with TRBJ2-1; D might be TRBD1 (6 bases). Germline V lookup: CDR1 KGHSH, CDR2 LQKENI. CDR3 length equals 16 residues. With 6 bases removed from V and 6 bases from J, the gap between germline ends came to 21 bases. The CDR3, as DNA: TGTGCCAGCTCCCCAAGCTATACAGGGAGCTCCAATGAGCAGTTCTTC. Its translation: CASSPSYTGSSNEQFF.

This chain uses TRBV10-3 with TRBJ1-5; possibly TRBD1 for D (5 bases). CDR3 length: 15 amino acids. Germline V CDR1 and CDR2: ENHRY, SYGVKD. V was clipped by 4 bases and J by 2 bases, with 12 bases between them. The CDR3, as DNA: TGTGCCATCAGTGGAGGAGGGGATGGCAATCAGCCCCAGCATTTT. This translates into CAISGGGDGNQPQHF.

The CDR3 loop is CASSQQGQGVYEQYF. CDR3 in DNA: TGTGCCAGCTCACAACAGGGACAGGGGGTCTACGAGCAGTACTTC. This chain uses TRBV18 with TRBJ2-7; 11 nucleotides align to TRBD1. Germline V CDR1 and CDR2: KGHSH, LQKENI. V was clipped by 4 bases and J by 3 bases; unmatched bases: 5. This CDR3 has 15 amino acids.

A word on this clone: Other DNA sequences in this sample translate to the same CDR3. This chain uses TRBV7-8 with TRBJ2-7; D uncertain. The V end was cut by 5 bases, the J end by 1 base, with 3 bases between. Germline V lookup: CDR1 SGHVS, CDR2 FQNEAQ. This CDR3 comprises 11 residues. CDR3 residues: CASSLSYEQYF. In DNA, the CDR3 is TGTGCCAGCAGCCTATCCTACGAGCAGTACTTC.

This clone was seen a single time. The V and J genes are TRBV11-2 and TRBJ2-7, with 7 positions matching TRBD2. This CDR3 is built from 14 residues. V shed 4 bases, J shed 7 bases, and the junction held 10 bases outside the gene matches. CDR1 is SGHAT and CDR2 is FQNNGV in the germline V gene. The CDR3 DNA follows: TGTGCCAGCAGCTATCAACCCGGAGCGGGGGAGCAGTACTTC. Translation gives CASSYQPGAGEQYF.

This chain joins TRBV5-4 and TRBJ2-1, with D perhaps TRBD1 or TRBD2 (6 bases each). V was clipped by 0 bases and J by 4 bases, with 14 bases between them. This CDR3 contains 16 residues. Germline lookup yields CDR1 SGHNT and CDR2 YYREEE (reference sequence). The chain's CDR3 is CASSLVPGGVYNEQFF. The DNA of the CDR3 is TGTGCCAGCAGCTTGGTACCCGGGGGCGTATACAATGAGCAGTTCTTC. Together with reference TRBV5-4 and TRBJ2-1, the CDR3 gives the full variable domain: ETGVTQSPTHLIKTRGQQVTLRCSSQSGHNTVSWYQQALGQGPQFIFQYYREEENGRGNFPPRFSGLQFPNYSSELNVNALELDDSALYLCASSLVPGGVYNEQFFGPGTRLTVL.

This clone turned up a few times. V is TRBV12-5 and J is TRBJ1-6; D is uncertain. Looked up from germline, CDR1 is LGHNT and CDR2 is FRNRAP. V lost 6 bases and J 5 bases, leaving 5 bases between the germline ends. The CDR3 covers 12 residues. The CDR3, as DNA: TGTGCTAGTGGGCACAATAATTCACCCCTCCACTTT. Its translation: CASGHNNSPLHF. The full variable domain, in which reference TRBV12-5 and TRBJ1-6 provide the parts outside the CDR3, is DARVTQTPRHKVTEMGQEVTMRCQPILGHNTVFWYRQTMMQGLELLAYFRNRAPLDDSGMPKDRFSAEMPDATLATLKIQPSEPRDSAVYFCASGHNNSPLHFGNGTRLTVT.

The CDR3, as DNA: TGTGCCAGCAGTTTATCTAGCTCCTACGAGCAGTACTTC. Protein sequence: CASSLSSSYEQYF. The J gene is TRBJ2-7, the V gene TRBV28; D is unclear. Per the germline V gene, CDR1 is MDHEN and CDR2 is SYDVKM. Trimming left V 1 base short and J 0 bases short, with 4 bases between. The CDR3 sequence is 13 residues long.

The chain couples TRBV9 to TRBJ2-2; 7 nucleotides line up with TRBD2. Germline V lookup: CDR1 SGDLS, CDR2 YYNGEE. V shed 3 bases, J shed 4 bases, and the junction held 6 bases outside the gene matches. CDR3 length equals 15 residues. The CDR3 here is CASSAGLPPTGELFF. The CDR3 DNA follows: TGTGCCAGCAGCGCGGGACTACCGCCCACCGGGGAGCTGTTTTTT.

V usage is TRBV5-6 and J usage is TRBJ2-2; 8 bases are shared with TRBD1. Germline CDR1 SGHDT, CDR2 YYEEEE. The trim removed 4 bases at V and 1 base at J, leaving 6 bases unmatched. CDR3 length: 16 residues. The CDR3 is CASSVRQGRNTGELFF. CDR3 DNA sequence: TGTGCCAGCAGCGTACGACAGGGGCGGAACACCGGGGAGCTGTTTTTT.

Of note for this clone: The same CDR3 is also encoded by other DNA sequences in this sample. The chain employs TRBV30 and TRBJ1-5; the D is unclear. Trimming removed 0 bases at V and 1 base at J, with 4 bases between. Germline assignment: CDR1 GTSNPN and CDR2 SVGIG (reference sequence). CDR3 length equals 13 residues. The CDR3 nucleotides read TGTGCCTGGAGTGTGGACAGCAATCAGCCCCAGCATTTT. Translating it yields CAWSVDSNQPQHF.

V usage is TRBV4-2 and J usage is TRBJ1-2; D remains ambiguous. CDR1 and CDR2 (germline): LGHNA, YNFKEQ. The CDR3 contains 14 residues. V lost 1 base and J 5 bases, leaving 11 bases between the germline ends. In nucleotides, the CDR3 is TGTGCCAGCAGCCAAGGTGTATCCTTATATGGCTACACCTTC. Translating it yields CASSQGVSLYGYTF.

The CDR3 DNA sequence: TGCAGCGTTGAAAAGGGGTTGTCCGCTGAGCAGTTCTTC. Translation: CSVEKGLSAEQFF. The chain joins TRBV29-1 to TRBJ2-1; D perhaps matches TRBD1 (5 bases). Trimming shortened V by 2 bases and J by 9 bases, and 14 bases separated the two germline ends. This CDR3 comprises 13 residues. CDR1 and CDR2 (germline): SQVTM, ANQGSEA.

The rearrangement uses TRBV2 and TRBJ1-1; D possibly corresponds to TRBD1 (5 bases). CDR1 is SNHLY and CDR2 is FYNNEI in the germline V gene. Trimming removed 4 bases from V and 4 bases from J, with 10 bases in between. The CDR3 has 13 amino acids. CDR3 sequence: CASSAAGSTEAFF. As DNA, the CDR3 is TGTGCCAGCAGTGCAGCAGGGTCCACTGAAGCTTTCTTT.

This chain joins TRBV5-1 and TRBJ1-2; 9 positions match TRBD1. The CDR3 spans 14 residues. J gave up 3 bases and V 2 bases, and 2 bases lay outside the gene matches. CDR1 is SGHRS, CDR2 YFSETQ, per germline. In DNA, the CDR3 is TGCGCCAGCAGCTTAAGGACAGGGGACTATGGCTACACCTTC. This sequence encodes CASSLRTGDYGYTF.

For the CDR3, the DNA is TGTGCCAGCAGTTGGCTTGGTGAAAAACTGTTTTTT. This gives the protein CASSWLGEKLFF. This rearrangement joins TRBV6-5 to TRBJ1-4; no reliable D call. CDR1 and CDR2 from the germline V gene are MNHEY and SVGAGI. V lost 4 bases and J 7 bases, leaving 7 bases between the germline ends. The CDR3 has 12 residues.

CDR3 in amino acids: CSVAEDSPAGLNTEAFF. CDR3 coding DNA: TGCAGCGTTGCCGAAGACAGTCCTGCGGGGTTGAACACTGAAGCTTTCTTT. This chain links TRBV29-1 with TRBJ1-1; tentative D call: TRBD1 (5 bases). Germline V gives CDR1 SQVTM, CDR2 ANQGSEA. Trimming cost V 4 bases and J 0 bases, with 21 bases left between them. CDR3 length: 17 amino acids.

This sequence joins TRBV2 and TRBJ2-7, with a possible D match to TRBD2 (5 bases). CDR1 and CDR2 (germline): SNHLY, FYNNEI. The ends were cut back, 6 bases at V and 6 bases at J, with 15 bases in the middle. This CDR3 contains 13 residues. The CDR3 loop is CASSGFSEGEQYF. Written as DNA, the CDR3 is TGTGCCAGCAGCGGCTTTTCAGAGGGCGAGCAGTACTTC.

This clone appeared once. The chain is built from TRBV30 and TRBJ2-7; D is unresolved. In germline, CDR1 is GTSNPN, CDR2 SVGIG (reference sequence). Trimming pared 1 base from V and 7 bases from J, leaving 8 bases between. The CDR3 has 11 residues. In DNA form, the CDR3 reads TGTGCCTGGAGTGGACGCGGAGAGCAGTACTTC. It codes for CAWSGRGEQYF. Full variable domain (remainder filled in from reference TRBV30 and TRBJ2-7): SQTIHQWPATLVQPVGSPLSLECTVEGTSNPNLYWYRQAAGRGLQLLFYSVGIGQISSEVPQNLSASRPQDRQFILSSKKLLLSDSGFYLCAWSGRGEQYFGPGTRLTVT.

This clone was picked up one time. The chain is built from TRBV6-2 or TRBV6-3 and TRBJ2-1, with 9 bases that match TRBD2. Germline loops: CDR1 MNHEY, CDR2 SVGEGT. V trimming: 2 bases; J trimming: 6 bases; junction bases outside the gene matches: 5. The CDR3 length is 15 residues. The CDR3 coding sequence is TGTGCCAGCAGTTACGATGCGGGGGGGGGCAATGAGCAGTTCTTC. Translating gives CASSYDAGGGNEQFF.

The chain recombines TRBV3-1 (or the pseudogene TRBV3-2) with TRBJ2-5; 8 nucleotides match TRBD2. Germline CDR1 LGHDT, CDR2 YNNKEL (reference sequence). The CDR3 sequence is 15 residues long. V shed 1 base, J shed 4 bases, and the junction held 5 bases outside the gene matches. This chain's CDR3 is CASSQAGAGGETQYF. For the CDR3, the DNA is TGTGCCAGCAGCCAAGCTGGGGCGGGAGGAGAGACCCAGTACTTC.

This clone was seen only once. CDR3 DNA: TGTGCCAGCAGCGCAGAGGGGACCTCCTACGAGCAGTACTTC. Its translation: CASSAEGTSYEQYF. The rearrangement joins TRBV5-4 to TRBJ2-7; tentatively, D is TRBD1 or TRBD2 (5 bases each). Trimming pared 4 bases from V and 0 bases from J, leaving 11 bases between. The CDR3 runs to 14 residues. Germline V gene data show CDR1 as SGHNT and CDR2 as YYREEE (reference sequence).